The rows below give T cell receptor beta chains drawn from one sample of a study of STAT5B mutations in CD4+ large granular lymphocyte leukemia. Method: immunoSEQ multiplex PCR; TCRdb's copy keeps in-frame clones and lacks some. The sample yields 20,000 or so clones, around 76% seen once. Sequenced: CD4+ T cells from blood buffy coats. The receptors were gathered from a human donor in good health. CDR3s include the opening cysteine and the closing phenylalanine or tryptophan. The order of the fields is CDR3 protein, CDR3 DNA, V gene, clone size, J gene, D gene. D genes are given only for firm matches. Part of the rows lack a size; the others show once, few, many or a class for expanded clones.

CDR3 protein: CASSSRVRARSSYEQYF
CDR3 DNA: TGTGCCAGCAGCTCCCGCGTGCGGGCGCGGAGCTCCTACGAGCAGTACTTC
V gene: TRBV7-8
clone size: .
J gene: TRBJ2-7
D gene: .

CDR3 protein: CASSLDRGSGNQPQHF
CDR3 DNA: TGTGCCAGCAGCTTGGATCGGGGGTCGGGAAATCAGCCCCAGCATTTT
V gene: TRBV5-6
clone size: .
J gene: TRBJ1-5
D gene: .

CDR3 protein: CAWSQAIGAQAFF
CDR3 DNA: TGTGCCTGGAGTCAAGCCATAGGGGCACAAGCTTTCTTT
V gene: TRBV30
clone size: few
J gene: TRBJ1-1
D gene: .

CDR3 protein: CASPSEGSNYNEQFF
CDR3 DNA: TGTGCCAGCCCCTCGGAAGGGTCCAACTACAATGAGCAGTTCTTC
V gene: TRBV2
clone size: .
J gene: TRBJ2-1
D gene: .

CDR3 protein: CASSYSDIYNSPLHF
CDR3 DNA: TGTGCCAGCAGTTACTCGGACATTTATAATTCACCCCTCCACTTT
V gene: TRBV6-6
clone size: .
J gene: TRBJ1-6
D gene: .

CDR3 protein: CASSSNSGGGGDTQYF
CDR3 DNA: TGTGCCAGCAGTTCCAATAGCGGGGGAGGCGGAGATACGCAGTATTTT
V gene: TRBV11-2
clone size: .
J gene: TRBJ2-3
D gene: TRBD2

CDR3 protein: CAWSWSGNQPQHF
CDR3 DNA: TGTGCCTGGTCATGGTCGGGGAATCAGCCCCAGCATTTT
V gene: TRBV30
clone size: few
J gene: TRBJ1-5
D gene: .

CDR3 protein: CASSTDGNSGANVLTF
CDR3 DNA: TGCGCCAGCAGCACGGACGGTAACTCTGGGGCCAACGTCCTGACTTTC
V gene: TRBV5-1
clone size: .
J gene: TRBJ2-6
D gene: .

CDR3 protein: CASRGTAGNTIYF
CDR3 DNA: TGTGCCAGCAGAGGGACAGCTGGAAACACCATATATTTT
V gene: TRBV6-1
clone size: .
J gene: TRBJ1-3
D gene: TRBD1

CDR3 protein: CASSLTGANTGELFF
CDR3 DNA: TGCGCCAGCAGCTTGACAGGGGCTAACACCGGGGAGCTGTTTTTT
V gene: TRBV5-1
clone size: .
J gene: TRBJ2-2
D gene: TRBD1

CDR3 protein: CAWSTGPTANEKLFF
CDR3 DNA: TGTGCCTGGAGTACAGGGCCCACAGCTAATGAAAAACTGTTTTTT
V gene: TRBV30
clone size: .
J gene: TRBJ1-4
D gene: .

CDR3 protein: CASSWGSTDTQYF
CDR3 DNA: TGCGCCAGCAGCTGGGGGAGCACAGATACGCAGTATTTT
V gene: TRBV5-1
clone size: .
J gene: TRBJ2-3
D gene: .

CDR3 protein: CASSFGAADRGNQPQHF
CDR3 DNA: TGTGCCAGCAGCTTTGGGGCGGCGGACAGGGGTAATCAGCCCCAGCATTTT
V gene: TRBV5-6
clone size: .
J gene: TRBJ1-5
D gene: TRBD1

CDR3 protein: CASQPGRSYYGYTF
CDR3 DNA: TGTGCCAGTCAACCGGGACGGTCTTACTATGGCTACACCTTC
V gene: TRBV28
clone size: .
J gene: TRBJ1-2
D gene: .

CDR3 protein: CASRSGANNEQFF
CDR3 DNA: TGTGCCAGCAGGAGCGGGGCCAACAATGAGCAGTTCTTC
V gene: TRBV2
clone size: .
J gene: TRBJ2-1
D gene: TRBD2

CDR3 protein: CSVDSWTDYGYTF
CDR3 DNA: TGCAGCGTTGATTCGTGGACAGACTATGGCTACACCTTC
V gene: TRBV29-1
clone size: .
J gene: TRBJ1-2
D gene: .

CDR3 protein: CASSFDTGSGNTIYF
CDR3 DNA: TGTGCCAGCAGCTTTGACACCGGCTCTGGAAACACCATATATTTT
V gene: TRBV11-2
clone size: few
J gene: TRBJ1-3
D gene: .

CDR3 protein: CASSLDGGGNREKLFF
CDR3 DNA: TGCGCCAGCAGCTTGGATGGTGGGGGAAATCGTGAAAAACTGTTTTTT
V gene: TRBV5-1
clone size: .
J gene: TRBJ1-4
D gene: .

CDR3 protein: CASKLYTNTGELFF
CDR3 DNA: TGTGCCAGCAAACTCTATACCAACACCGGGGAGCTGTTTTTT
V gene: TRBV2
clone size: .
J gene: TRBJ2-2
D gene: .

CDR3 protein: CASSSLGGYNEQFF
CDR3 DNA: TGTGCCAGCAGCTCCTTGGGGGGTTACAATGAGCAGTTCTTC
V gene: TRBV7-2
clone size: .
J gene: TRBJ2-1
D gene: .

CDR3 protein: CASSLVVQAGGYTF
CDR3 DNA: TGTGCCAGCAGCTTAGTTGTCCAGGCTGGGGGCTACACCTTC
V gene: TRBV11-2
clone size: .
J gene: TRBJ1-2
D gene: .

CDR3 protein: CASSSLFYSYNEQFF
CDR3 DNA: TGTGCCAGTAGCTCCCTTTTTTACTCCTACAATGAGCAGTTCTTC
V gene: TRBV19
clone size: .
J gene: TRBJ2-1
D gene: .

CDR3 protein: CASSAGQGYQPQHF
CDR3 DNA: TGTGCCAGCAGCGCGGGACAGGGTTATCAGCCCCAGCATTTT
V gene: TRBV9
clone size: .
J gene: TRBJ1-5
D gene: TRBD1

CDR3 protein: CASSKLPGGLFSYEQYF
CDR3 DNA: TGTGCCAGCAGCAAACTCCCCGGGGGGCTCTTTTCCTACGAGCAGTACTTC
V gene: TRBV21-1
clone size: .
J gene: TRBJ2-7
D gene: .

CDR3 protein: CASSRGWASYNEQFF
CDR3 DNA: TGTGCCAGCAGCCGTGGTTGGGCCTCCTACAATGAGCAGTTCTTC
V gene: TRBV5-6
clone size: .
J gene: TRBJ2-1
D gene: .

CDR3 protein: CASSPRLAGAYEQYF
CDR3 DNA: TGTGCCAGCTCACCAAGGCTAGCGGGAGCTTACGAGCAGTACTTC
V gene: TRBV18
clone size: few
J gene: TRBJ2-7
D gene: TRBD2

CDR3 protein: CASSPDRDQPQHF
CDR3 DNA: TGTGCCAGCTCACCTGACAGGGATCAGCCCCAGCATTTT
V gene: TRBV18
clone size: .
J gene: TRBJ1-5
D gene: TRBD1

CDR3 protein: CASGRQGNGNYGYTF
CDR3 DNA: TGTGCCAGCGGACGACAGGGGAATGGGAACTATGGCTACACCTTC
V gene: TRBV28
clone size: .
J gene: TRBJ1-2
D gene: TRBD1

CDR3 protein: CASKGRNQPQHF
CDR3 DNA: TGTGCCAGCAAAGGACGAAACCAGCCCCAGCATTTT
V gene: TRBV28
clone size: .
J gene: TRBJ1-5
D gene: .

CDR3 protein: CSARVRGEQYF
CDR3 DNA: TGCAGTGCTAGGGTTCGAGGCGAGCAGTACTTC
V gene: TRBV20-1
clone size: .
J gene: TRBJ2-7
D gene: .

CDR3 protein: CASSLSWSGGAEAFF
CDR3 DNA: TGTGCCAGCAGTTTATCGTGGTCCGGGGGTGCTGAAGCTTTCTTT
V gene: TRBV27
clone size: .
J gene: TRBJ1-1
D gene: .

CDR3 protein: CASSLQGGPYEQYF
CDR3 DNA: TGTGCCAGCAGCTTACAAGGGGGCCCCTACGAGCAGTACTTC
V gene: TRBV7-3
clone size: few
J gene: TRBJ2-7
D gene: TRBD1

CDR3 protein: CASSTLVGSYNEQFF
CDR3 DNA: TGTGCCAGCAGCACCCTAGTTGGCTCCTACAATGAGCAGTTCTTC
V gene: TRBV7-2
clone size: .
J gene: TRBJ2-1
D gene: .

CDR3 protein: CASSLLSLSYGYTF
CDR3 DNA: TGTGCCAGCAGTTTATTGTCACTTTCCTATGGCTACACCTTC
V gene: TRBV28
clone size: .
J gene: TRBJ1-2
D gene: .

CDR3 protein: CASSLDWTASYEQYF
CDR3 DNA: TGTGCCAGCAGCCTTGACTGGACGGCCTCCTACGAGCAGTACTTC
V gene: TRBV5-5
clone size: .
J gene: TRBJ2-7
D gene: .

CDR3 protein: CASSSRGREAFF
CDR3 DNA: TGTGCCAGCAGCTCCAGGGGGCGCGAGGCTTTCTTT
V gene: TRBV14
clone size: .
J gene: TRBJ1-1
D gene: TRBD1